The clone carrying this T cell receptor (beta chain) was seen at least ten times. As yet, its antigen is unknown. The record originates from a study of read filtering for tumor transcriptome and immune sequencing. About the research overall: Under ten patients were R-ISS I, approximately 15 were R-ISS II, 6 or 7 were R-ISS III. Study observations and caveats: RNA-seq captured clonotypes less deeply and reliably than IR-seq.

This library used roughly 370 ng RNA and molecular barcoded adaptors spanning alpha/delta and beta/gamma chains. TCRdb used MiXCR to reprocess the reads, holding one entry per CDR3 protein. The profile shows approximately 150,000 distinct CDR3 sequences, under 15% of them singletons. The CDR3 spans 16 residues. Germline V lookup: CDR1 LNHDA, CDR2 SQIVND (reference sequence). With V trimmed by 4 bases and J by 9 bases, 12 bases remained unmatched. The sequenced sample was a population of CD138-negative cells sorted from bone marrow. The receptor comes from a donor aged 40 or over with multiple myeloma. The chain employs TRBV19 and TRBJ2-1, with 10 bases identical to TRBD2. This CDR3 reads CASSTKSGRALGEQFF. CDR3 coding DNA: TGTGCCAGTAGTACTAAAAGCGGGAGGGCTTTGGGTGAGCAGTTCTTC. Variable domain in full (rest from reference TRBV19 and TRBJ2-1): DGGITQSPKYLFRKEGQNVTLSCEQNLNHDAMYWYRQDPGQGLRLIYYSQIVNDFQKGDIAEGYSVSREKKESFPLTVTSAQKNPTAFYLCASSTKSGRALGEQFFGPGTRLTVL.